Listed here are 15 T cell receptor beta chains from one sample, sequenced in a study of blood T cell repertoires in COVID-19. The assay was immunoSEQ multiplex PCR, and TCRdb's table has in-frame clones only and misses some. The data hold about 270,000 clones, with 84% observed a single time. Sequencing was carried out using peripheral blood. These receptors all come from a human donor with COVID-19, enrolled during active disease. The donor label of this sample is uncertain.

The chain has TRBV7-9 and TRBJ2-5; TRBD1 agrees at 7 bases. Germline V gene data show CDR1 as SEHNR and CDR2 as FQNEAQ (reference sequence). The CDR3 is 14 amino acids. Trimming took 4 bases from V and 7 from J; bases not matched to a gene: 9. The CDR3 sequence: CASSSGTASRTQYF. The DNA of the CDR3 is TGTGCCAGCAGCTCCGGGACAGCCTCTCGGACCCAGTACTTC.

Ten or more counts support this clone. The genes are TRBV19 and TRBJ1-5, with 11 bases that match TRBD1. V lost 3 bases to trimming and J lost 3 bases; unmatched junction nucleotides: 7. Looked up from germline, CDR1 is LNHDA and CDR2 is SQIVND (reference sequence). The CDR3 is 17 amino acids. CDR3 protein: CASSIVGQGADNQPQHF. CDR3 nucleotides: TGTGCCAGTAGTATCGTAGGACAGGGGGCTGACAATCAGCCCCAGCATTTT.

The J gene is TRBJ1-1, the V gene TRBV19, with 7 positions matching TRBD1. Germline V gene data show CDR1 as LNHDA and CDR2 as SQIVND (reference sequence). This CDR3 is built from 13 residues. V was pared by 5 bases and J by 8 bases, with 8 bases of the junction left unmatched. In nucleotides, the CDR3 is TGTGCCAGTAGTCGAAGCCGGGACAGCGAAGCTTTCTTT. This gives the protein CASSRSRDSEAFF.

This clone has only a few counts. The chain couples TRBV5-1 to TRBJ1-1, with 8 bases matching TRBD1. Germline V CDR1 and CDR2: SGHRS, YFSETQ. V lost 0 bases, J lost 3 bases, and 1 base stayed unmatched. The CDR3 has 14 amino acids. The CDR3 loop is CASSLGDRYTEAFF. CDR3 in DNA: TGCGCCAGCAGCTTGGGGGACAGGTACACTGAAGCTTTCTTT.

The gene calls are TRBV30 and TRBJ2-7; 9 bases line up with TRBD2. This CDR3 region has 16 residues. After removal of 1 base from V and 2 bases from J, the junction contained 9 bases not matched to a gene. The germline CDR1 and CDR2 sequences are GTSNPN and SVGIG (reference sequence). CDR3 nucleotides: TGTGCCTGGAGTGACAGCGCGGGAGGGCCCCCCTACGAGCAGTACTTC. It translates to CAWSDSAGGPPYEQYF.

The chain employs TRBV30 and TRBJ1-2, with 7 bases fitting TRBD1. Germline CDR1 reads GTSNPN; CDR2 reads SVGIG (reference sequence). Losses at the gene ends were 1 base for V and 4 bases for J; bases not matched to a gene: 6. The CDR3 is made up of 14 amino acids. Here the CDR3 reads CAWSAQQGFYGYTF. The CDR3, as DNA: TGTGCCTGGAGTGCCCAACAGGGGTTCTATGGCTACACCTTC. Looking up the rest from reference TRBV30 and TRBJ1-2 gives the full variable domain: SQTIHQWPATLVQPVGSPLSLECTVEGTSNPNLYWYRQAAGRGLQLLFYSVGIGQISSEVPQNLSASRPQDRQFILSSKKLLLSDSGFYLCAWSAQQGFYGYTFGSGTRLTVV.

The rearrangement uses TRBV28 and TRBJ2-1; maybe TRBD2 (6 bases). This CDR3 has 14 residues. Trimming removed 5 bases at V and 7 bases at J, with 15 bases between. The germline V gene has CDR1 MDHEN and CDR2 SYDVKM. In nucleotides, the CDR3 is TGTGCCAGCAGTCCCGGGACTTTCGGGAATGAGCAGTTCTTC. Translating it yields CASSPGTFGNEQFF. The variable domain in full, with the rest retrieved from reference TRBV28 and TRBJ2-1, is DVKVTQSSRYLVKRTGEKVFLECVQDMDHENMFWYRQDPGLGLRLIYFSYDVKMKEKGDIPEGYSVSREKKERFSLILESASTNQTSMYLCASSPGTFGNEQFFGPGTRLTVL.

The chain combines TRBV7-8 with TRBJ2-1; 10 positions agree with TRBD2. This CDR3 is 15 amino acids long. Germline assignment: CDR1 SGHVS and CDR2 FQNEAQ. V was clipped by 4 bases and J by 2 bases; unmatched bases: 2. CDR3 in DNA: TGTGCCAGCAGCTCTACTAGCGGGACCTACAATGAGCAGTTCTTC. It is translated as CASSSTSGTYNEQFF. Variable domain in full (rest from reference TRBV7-8 and TRBJ2-1): GAGVSQSPRYKVAKRGQDVALRCDPISGHVSLFWYQQALGQGPEFLTYFQNEAQLDKSGLPSDRFFAERPEGSVSTLKIQRTQQEDSAVYLCASSSTSGTYNEQFFGPGTRLTVL.

The chain carries TRBV28 and TRBJ1-1; D uncertain. Germline V gives CDR1 MDHEN, CDR2 SYDVKM. Trimming took 5 bases from V and 3 from J, leaving 4 bases between them. The CDR3 sequence is 11 residues long. The CDR3 reads CASSQDTEAFF. CDR3 bases: TGTGCCAGCAGTCAGGACACTGAAGCTTTCTTT.

The chain carries TRBV6-5 and TRBJ2-7, with a weak D call TRBD2 (6 bases). The CDR3 consists of 13 residues. V lost 6 bases and J lost 1, with 10 bases in between. CDR1 is MNHEY and CDR2 is SVGAGI in the germline V gene. CDR3 sequence: CASRGTQSYEQYF. The CDR3 DNA follows: TGTGCCAGCAGGGGGACTCAGTCCTACGAGCAGTACTTC.

The genes are TRBV5-1 and TRBJ1-1; TRBD1 might be the D (5 bases). The CDR3 is 15 amino acids. Looked up from germline, CDR1 is SGHRS and CDR2 is YFSETQ. V lost 4 bases to trimming and J lost 4 bases, with 17 bases between them. CDR3 protein: CASSVLGGPGTEAFF. In nucleotides, the CDR3 is TGCGCCAGCAGCGTACTGGGGGGTCCAGGCACTGAAGCTTTCTTT.

This clone showed up just once. The chain links TRBV3-1 (or the pseudogene TRBV3-2) to TRBJ1-4, with D maybe TRBD1 (5 bases). CDR1 is LGHDT and CDR2 is YNNKEL in the germline V gene (reference sequence). Trimming took 3 bases from V and 5 from J, leaving 10 bases between them. The CDR3 has 14 residues. This chain's CDR3 is CASSQDTLNEKLFF. CDR3 DNA: TGTGCCAGCAGCCAGGACACGTTGAATGAAAAACTGTTTTTT.

The rearrangement uses TRBV6-1 and TRBJ2-3; TRBD1 agrees at 7 bases. V gave up 3 bases and J gave up 0 bases; unmatched junction bases: 6. Per germline, CDR1 MNHNS and CDR2 SASEGT. The CDR3 spans 16 residues. The CDR3 loop is CASSDHRGQSTDTQYF. The CDR3, as DNA: TGTGCCAGCAGTGACCACAGGGGTCAAAGCACAGATACGCAGTATTTT.

V usage is TRBV6-6 and J usage is TRBJ2-3; 12 bases fit TRBD2. Per the germline V gene, CDR1 is MNHNY and CDR2 is SVGAGI (reference sequence). Trimming removed 7 bases from V and 0 bases from J; junction bases left unmatched: 5. This CDR3 spans 16 amino acids. The CDR3 here is CASKLAGGQSTDTQYF. The CDR3 coding sequence is TGTGCCAGCAAACTAGCGGGAGGCCAGAGCACAGATACGCAGTATTTT.

The chain uses TRBV28 and TRBJ1-3; 8 bases fit TRBD1. Germline V gene sequence: CDR1 MDHEN, CDR2 SYDVKM. This CDR3 region has 14 residues. The trim removed 2 bases at V and 8 bases at J, leaving 5 bases unmatched. The CDR3 DNA follows: TGTGCCAGCAGTTTAGGGCAGGGGGCATACACCATATATTTT. The encoded protein is CASSLGQGAYTIYF.